This TCR beta chain was identified during a study of HIV-infected children after antiretroviral therapy interruption. RNA-based 3' RACE libraries used unique molecular identifiers. TCRdb used MiXCR to reprocess the 3' RACE reads, holding one entry per CDR3 protein. The data show about 89,000 distinct CDR3 sequences, 6.9% seen once. This CDR3 has 16 residues. V was pared by 3 bases and J by 2 bases, with 17 bases between. Germline CDR1 ENHRY, CDR2 SYGVKD. Treatment: PENTA 11 planned treatment interruption arm or continuous ART arm. This sequence was found in a pool of human donors with HIV. The rearrangement uses TRBV10-3 and TRBJ2-7; tentatively, D is TRBD1 (5 bases). The sample consisted of CD45RA+ CD4+ T cells from PBMCs, pooled from several time points, taken from a donor given antiretroviral therapy, either interrupted or continuous. The subset is: naive CD4+ CD45RA+ CD45RO- T cells. The CDR3 DNA reads TGTGCCATCAGTGATAAACAGGCGTCCACCGCCTACGAGCAGTACTTC. This translates into CAISDKQASTAYEQYF.